These 28 T cell receptor beta chains were sequenced from one sample in a study of T cell repertoires in cytomegalovirus infection. Via MiXCR, TCRdb re-called the reads, giving one row per CDR3 protein. The sample includes about 310,000 distinct CDR3 sequences, roughly a sixth seen only once; the top ten take around 12%. Sample: PBMCs. All receptors derive from a human donor in good health (CMV status not recorded). Some clones in this sample may be carry-over from other donors' samples.

This clonotype was observed at least ten times. This chain links TRBV7-2 with TRBJ2-5; 11 nucleotides line up with TRBD2. Germline loops: CDR1 SGHTA, CDR2 FQGNSA. Trimming cost V 3 bases and J 5 bases; bases outside gene matches: 5. The CDR3 is 15 amino acids. DNA of the CDR3: TGTGCCAGCAGCTTTAGCGGGGGGGCCGGTGAGACCCAGTACTTC. Residues: CASSFSGGAGETQYF.

This clonotype appeared many times. The gene calls are TRBV7-2 and TRBJ2-1; D is undetermined. CDR3 length: 11 residues. Trimming pared 3 bases from V and 7 bases from J, leaving 4 bases between. Looked up from germline, CDR1 is SGHTA and CDR2 is FQGNSA. The chain's CDR3 is CASSFLNEQFF. In DNA, the CDR3 is TGTGCCAGCAGCTTCCTAAATGAGCAGTTCTTC.

This chain joins TRBV7-8 and TRBJ1-3; 9 nucleotides line up with TRBD1. The CDR3 runs 17 residues. The germline gives CDR1 SGHVS, CDR2 FQNEAQ. Trimming removed 6 bases from V and 0 bases from J; junction bases left unmatched: 9. CDR3 residues: CASSTGTGPFSGNTIYF. CDR3 nucleotides: TGTGCCAGCAGTACCGGGACAGGGCCTTTCTCTGGAAACACCATATATTTT.

This clonotype was counted a few times. V gene TRBV7-2 combines with J gene TRBJ2-1; 10 bases map to TRBD2. V dropped 2 bases and J dropped 4; count of bases not matched to a gene: 5. In germline, CDR1 is SGHTA, CDR2 FQGNSA. There are 16 residues in the CDR3. CDR3 coding DNA: TGTGCCAGCAGCTTACTCTTAGCGGGGGGATACAATGAGCAGTTCTTC. Translation: CASSLLLAGGYNEQFF.

This clonotype came up many times. CDR3 sequence reads: CASSQDVLAGASDTQYF. The CDR3 coding sequence is TGCGCCAGCAGCCAAGATGTCCTAGCGGGGGCCTCAGATACGCAGTATTTT. The chain joins TRBV4-1 to TRBJ2-3; 10 bases agree with TRBD2. Trimming took 0 bases from V and 4 from J; bases not matched to a gene: 7. Germline V CDR1 and CDR2: MGHRA, YSYEKL. The CDR3 has 17 amino acids.

The J gene is TRBJ2-5, the V gene TRBV12-3 or TRBV12-4; D is perhaps TRBD2 (5 bases). V was shortened by 3 bases and J by 5 bases, with 13 bases between the two germline ends. The CDR3 is made up of 14 amino acids. As DNA, the CDR3 is TGTGCCAGCAGTTTTGGAGGTGGAGCGGAGACCCAGTACTTC. Translating it yields CASSFGGGAETQYF.

The J gene is TRBJ2-1, the V gene TRBV15, with 9 bases aligning to TRBD2. V dropped 6 bases and J dropped 0; count of bases not matched to a gene: 6. Germline V gives CDR1 LNHNV, CDR2 YYDKDF (reference sequence). The CDR3 spans 16 residues. This chain's CDR3 is CATRASGESSYNEQFF. The CDR3 nucleotides read TGTGCCACCAGGGCTAGCGGGGAAAGCTCCTACAATGAGCAGTTCTTC.

This clonotype was seen a few times. The V gene is TRBV12-3 or TRBV12-4, the J gene TRBJ2-1; 10 nucleotides match TRBD2. V lost 6 bases, J lost 2 bases, and 4 bases stayed unmatched. There are 15 residues in the CDR3. CDR3 coding DNA: TGTGCCAGCAGGGGAGCGGGGGGGCCCTACAATGAGCAGTTCTTC. It codes for CASRGAGGPYNEQFF.

This clonotype was recorded many times. V usage is TRBV7-9 and J usage is TRBJ1-1, with D possibly matching TRBD1 (5 bases). Trimming stripped 2 bases from V and 5 bases from J, with 12 bases between. The germline CDR1 and CDR2 sequences are SEHNR and FQNEAQ (reference sequence). CDR3 length equals 14 residues. CDR3 amino acids: CASSLYPGETEAFF. CDR3 nucleotides: TGTGCCAGCAGCTTATATCCGGGGGAAACTGAAGCTTTCTTT.

This clonotype was recorded a few times. This chain connects TRBV3-1 to TRBJ1-2; D remains ambiguous. Trimming shortened V by 0 bases and J by 4 bases, and 9 bases separated the two germline ends. Germline V gene data show CDR1 as LGHDT and CDR2 as YNNKEL (reference sequence). The CDR3 length is 14 residues. The CDR3 region is CASSQEGSVYGYTF. The CDR3 coding sequence is TGTGCCAGCAGCCAAGAGGGGAGTGTCTATGGCTACACCTTC.

This clonotype was observed many times. The V call is TRBV27, the J call TRBJ1-5; a weak D match, TRBD1 (6 bases). Germline V CDR1 and CDR2: MNHEY, SMNVEV (reference sequence). Trimming took 2 bases from V and 6 from J, leaving 8 bases between them. This CDR3 contains 13 residues. CDR3 in DNA: TGTGCCAGCAGTTTAGGGGGCGGTCAGCCCCAGCATTTT. Translating gives CASSLGGGQPQHF.

The V call is TRBV4-2, the J call TRBJ1-1, with D possibly TRBD1 on 6 matching bases. The CDR3 contains 13 residues. Looked up from germline, CDR1 is LGHNA and CDR2 is YNFKEQ. The ends were cut back, 0 bases at V and 10 bases at J, with 12 bases in the middle. The CDR3 region is CASSQDGGRAAFF. Here the CDR3 DNA reads TGTGCCAGCAGCCAAGATGGGGGGCGCGCAGCTTTCTTT.

This clonotype has a count of ten or more. A much larger clone sits a single nucleotide away, making a read error possible. V and J are TRBV7-9 and TRBJ1-5, with D uncertain. Looked up from germline, CDR1 is SEHNR and CDR2 is FQNEAQ (reference sequence). Trimming took 1 base from V and 5 from J, leaving 3 bases between them. The CDR3 has 12 amino acids. This CDR3 is CASSLVDQPQHF. The CDR3 bases are TGTGCCAGCAGCTTAGTCGATCAGCCCCAGCATTTT.

The rearrangement uses TRBV20-1 and TRBJ1-2; 9 bases fit TRBD1. V shed 1 base, J shed 5 bases, and the junction held 11 bases outside the gene matches. The CDR3 is made up of 16 amino acids. Germline assignment: CDR1 DFQATT and CDR2 SNEGSKA (reference sequence). The CDR3 bases are TGCAGTGCTAGAGTTCGGGGACAGGGAGAATTTTATGGCTACACCTTC. Its protein is CSARVRGQGEFYGYTF.

The chain has TRBV5-6 and TRBJ2-2; D may be TRBD1 (5 bases). The CDR3 contains 13 residues. CDR1 is SGHDT and CDR2 is YYEEEE in the germline V gene. V lost 5 bases and J lost 4, with 9 bases in between. This chain's CDR3 is CASRGRRTGELFF. DNA for the CDR3: TGTGCCAGCAGGGGGCGTCGCACCGGGGAGCTGTTTTTT.

This clonotype was detected many times. CDR3 nucleotide sequence: TGTGCCAGCAGTTACTCGACTAAACCGGGACAGGGCCACTCTGGAAACACCATATATTTT. It is translated as CASSYSTKPGQGHSGNTIYF. The chain couples TRBV6-5 to TRBJ1-3, with 9 bases identical to TRBD1. V was clipped by 0 bases and J by 0 bases; unmatched bases: 12. The germline gives CDR1 MNHEY, CDR2 SVGAGI. This CDR3 contains 20 residues.

A few counts support this clonotype. V gene TRBV7-6 combines with J gene TRBJ2-1, with D uncertain. CDR3 length: 16 residues. The V gene lost 6 bases and the J gene lost 0 bases, with 15 bases spanning the gap. CDR1 and CDR2 from the germline V gene are SGHVS and FNYEAQ. The CDR3 coding sequence is TGTGCCAGCAGGCCGCGAACGGAAAGCTCCTACAATGAGCAGTTCTTC. Residues: CASRPRTESSYNEQFF.

This clonotype was picked up a small number of times. This rearrangement joins TRBV6-2 or TRBV6-3 to TRBJ2-1, with 9 bases that match TRBD2. This CDR3 has 19 amino acids. V lost 1 base, J lost 6 bases, and 16 bases stayed unmatched. Germline loops: CDR1 MNHEY, CDR2 SVGEGT. CDR3: CASSYFPDAGTSIGNEQFF. DNA for the CDR3: TGTGCCAGCAGTTACTTCCCCGACGCTGGGACTAGCATTGGCAATGAGCAGTTCTTC.

This chain links TRBV11-2 with TRBJ2-1, with 9 bases aligning to TRBD1. V gave up 5 bases and J gave up 3 bases; unmatched junction bases: 8. There are 16 residues in the CDR3. Germline V lookup: CDR1 SGHAT, CDR2 FQNNGV. The CDR3 spells CASSPPTTGGYNEQFF. In DNA, the CDR3 is TGTGCCAGCAGCCCCCCCACGACAGGGGGCTACAATGAGCAGTTCTTC.

DNA of the CDR3: TGTGCCAGCAGCTTAGCGCGGGCCAGCACCGCTTTCTTT. Protein sequence: CASSLARASTAFF. The chain uses TRBV7-2 and TRBJ1-1; D uncertain. Trimming took 0 bases from V and 11 from J, leaving 13 bases between them. Germline-derived CDR1 and CDR2 are SGHTA and FQGNSA. This CDR3 contains 13 residues.

There are a few counts of this clonotype. J is TRBJ2-2 and V is TRBV19; weak D call: TRBD1 (5 bases). The CDR3 has 13 amino acids. CDR1 and CDR2 from the germline V gene are LNHDA and SQIVND (reference sequence). V dropped 6 bases and J dropped 6 bases, with 11 bases sitting between them. CDR3 bases: TGTGCCAGTAGCCAGGGATGGTCCGGGGAGCTGTTTTTT. This sequence encodes CASSQGWSGELFF.

This clonotype was counted only a few times. The V gene is TRBV7-6, the J gene TRBJ2-4; 8 bases are shared with TRBD2. The CDR3 runs to 15 residues. With 3 bases clipped from V and 8 bases from J, the junction kept 9 bases outside the gene matches. The germline CDR1 and CDR2 sequences are SGHVS and FNYEAQ. CDR3 residues: CASSLGSGVADIQYF. CDR3 nucleotide sequence: TGTGCCAGCAGCTTGGGTAGCGGGGTCGCGGACATTCAGTACTTC.

The chain couples TRBV6-2 or TRBV6-3 to TRBJ2-1; D remains unclear. CDR3 length: 14 residues. V was trimmed by 5 bases and J by 2 bases, leaving 10 bases between them. CDR1 and CDR2 (germline): MNHEY, SVGEGT. The CDR3 region is CASSPFGTYNEQFF. In nucleotides, the CDR3 is TGTGCCAGCAGTCCGTTCGGAACCTACAATGAGCAGTTCTTC.

This chain connects TRBV11-2 to TRBJ2-7, with TRBD1 matching over 7 bases. The length of the CDR3 is 14 residues. The germline V gene has CDR1 SGHAT and CDR2 FQNNGV. Trimming took 2 bases from V and 5 from J; bases not matched to a gene: 6. Here the CDR3 reads CASSLLTDRDEQYF. The CDR3 region has the DNA TGTGCCAGCAGCTTATTGACTGACAGGGACGAGCAGTACTTC.

This clonotype was recorded many times. This chain connects TRBV10-3 to TRBJ2-3; TRBD1 might be the D (5 bases). Germline CDR1 reads ENHRY; CDR2 reads SYGVKD. V lost 6 bases and J lost 2, with 15 bases in between. The CDR3 is 15 residues long. The CDR3, as DNA: TGTGCCATCAGCACAGGCGTGTTAGACACAGATACGCAGTATTTT. Protein: CAISTGVLDTDTQYF.

This clonotype was counted only a few times. The rearrangement joins TRBV13 to TRBJ2-3, with 15 positions matching TRBD2. J lost 1 base, V lost 3 bases, and 8 bases had no gene match. In germline, CDR1 is PRHDT, CDR2 FYEKMQ (reference sequence). The CDR3 has 19 residues. CDR3 loop: CASSFAGLAGGRGTDTQYF. Written as DNA, the CDR3 is TGTGCCAGCAGCTTCGCCGGACTAGCGGGGGGGCGGGGCACAGATACGCAGTATTTT.

This clonotype has a handful of counts. The chain joins TRBV28 to TRBJ2-1; no definite D call. Trimming took 9 bases from V and 6 from J, leaving 15 bases between them. The CDR3 sequence is 13 residues long. From germline, CDR1 is MDHEN and CDR2 SYDVKM. This CDR3 is CASGATAPNEQFF. The CDR3 region has the DNA TGTGCCAGTGGCGCCACCGCGCCCAATGAGCAGTTCTTC. The whole variable domain, filled in from reference TRBV28 and TRBJ2-1, reads DVKVTQSSRYLVKRTGEKVFLECVQDMDHENMFWYRQDPGLGLRLIYFSYDVKMKEKGDIPEGYSVSREKKERFSLILESASTNQTSMYLCASGATAPNEQFFGPGTRLTVL.

This clonotype showed up just a few times. The chain carries TRBV5-1 and TRBJ2-3; D assignment may be TRBD1 or TRBD2 (6 bases each). The V gene's germline CDR1 is SGHRS and CDR2 YFSETQ. The CDR3 covers 14 residues. V was trimmed by 4 bases and J by 2 bases, leaving 11 bases between them. The CDR3 nucleotides read TGCGCCAGCAGCCACGGGGGCTTCACAGATACGCAGTATTTT. Translating it yields CASSHGGFTDTQYF.